A selection of T cell receptor beta chains follows, all from one sample in a study of cytomegalovirus exposure and HLA in healthy donors. Clones were read by immunoSEQ multiplex PCR, and TCRdb kept only the in-frame ones, dropping some. The table shows 260,000 or so clones, with 88% occurring only once. The source material was PBMCs. The receptors were gathered from a woman between 18 and 30 years old in good health and CMV-seronegative. Both conserved end residues are part of each CDR3. The D gene is left open where the match is weak. Clone size appears in some rows only: once, few, many, or a class for an expanded clone.

clone size: NA
D gene: TRBD2
J gene: TRBJ2-1
V gene: TRBV10-3
CDR3 DNA: TGTGCCATCAGTACCCCTAGCGGACCCTACAATGAGCAGTTCTTC
CDR3 protein: CAISTPSGPYNEQFF

clone size: NA
D gene: TRBD1
J gene: TRBJ2-5
V gene: TRBV5-6
CDR3 DNA: TGTGCCAGCAGCAAGACAGGGAGCGAGACCCAGTACTTC
CDR3 protein: CASSKTGSETQYF

clone size: NA
D gene: TRBD2
J gene: TRBJ2-1
V gene: TRBV27
CDR3 DNA: TGTGCCAGCAGCGGAGGTAGCGGGGCCTACAATGAGCAGTTCTTC
CDR3 protein: CASSGGSGAYNEQFF

clone size: NA
D gene: NA
J gene: TRBJ1-1
V gene: TRBV12-2
CDR3 DNA: TGTGCAAGTCGCTTACCGGGGACTGCTATGAACACTGAAGCTTTCTTT
CDR3 protein: CASRLPGTAMNTEAFF

clone size: NA
D gene: NA
J gene: TRBJ2-1
V gene: TRBV9
CDR3 DNA: TGTGCCAGCAGCCCCGGCGCGGGTGGGAATGAGCAGTTCTTC
CDR3 protein: CASSPGAGGNEQFF

clone size: NA
D gene: TRBD2
J gene: TRBJ2-1
V gene: TRBV30
CDR3 DNA: TGTGCCTGGGGCCGAATTCCGGGACTAGCGGGAGGGCCGCCGTTCTTC
CDR3 protein: CAWGRIPGLAGGPPFF

clone size: NA
D gene: NA
J gene: TRBJ1-5
V gene: TRBV4-1
CDR3 DNA: TGCGCCAGCAGCCAAGTAGGACAGCACAATCAGCCCCAGCATTTT
CDR3 protein: CASSQVGQHNQPQHF

clone size: NA
D gene: TRBD2
J gene: TRBJ2-7
V gene: TRBV27
CDR3 DNA: TGTGCCAGCAGTTCACAGCTAGCGGGAGGGCCGGGTGAGCAGTACTTC
CDR3 protein: CASSSQLAGGPGEQYF

clone size: NA
D gene: NA
J gene: TRBJ1-3
V gene: TRBV5-1
CDR3 DNA: TGCGCCAGCAGCCAAGGAGAGTGGGGAAACACCATATATTTT
CDR3 protein: CASSQGEWGNTIYF

clone size: NA
D gene: TRBD1
J gene: TRBJ2-3
V gene: TRBV27
CDR3 DNA: TGTGCCAGCAGCCCGACAGGGTTCACAGATACGCAGTATTTT
CDR3 protein: CASSPTGFTDTQYF

clone size: NA
D gene: TRBD1
J gene: TRBJ2-7
V gene: TRBV5-1
CDR3 DNA: TGCGCCAGCAGCTTTGACAGGGGATACTTGCTTGGGCAGTACTTC
CDR3 protein: CASSFDRGYLLGQYF

clone size: NA
D gene: TRBD2
J gene: TRBJ2-1
V gene: TRBV7-3
CDR3 DNA: TGTGCCAGCAGCTCGTCTAGCGGCTCCTACAATGAGCAGTTCTTC
CDR3 protein: CASSSSSGSYNEQFF

clone size: NA
D gene: TRBD1
J gene: TRBJ2-7
V gene: TRBV28
CDR3 DNA: TGTGCCAGCAAGGAGGGACAGGGTTCCTACGAGCAGTACTTC
CDR3 protein: CASKEGQGSYEQYF

clone size: once
D gene: NA
J gene: TRBJ2-1
V gene: TRBV7-9
CDR3 DNA: TGTGCCAGCAGGGCTAGGGGGGGGTACAATGAGCAGTTCTTC
CDR3 protein: CASRARGGYNEQFF

clone size: NA
D gene: NA
J gene: TRBJ1-5
V gene: TRBV28
CDR3 DNA: TGTGCCAGCGGGGGGGCTAATCAGCCCCAGCATTTT
CDR3 protein: CASGGANQPQHF

clone size: few
D gene: NA
J gene: TRBJ1-4
V gene: TRBV4-1
CDR3 DNA: TGCGCCAGCAGCTACAGAGCTTTGACTGAAAAACTGTTTTTT
CDR3 protein: CASSYRALTEKLFF

clone size: NA
D gene: NA
J gene: TRBJ2-7
V gene: TRBV4-1
CDR3 DNA: TGCGCCAGCAGCCCAATAGGGAGAACACCCTCCTACGAGCAGTACTTC
CDR3 protein: CASSPIGRTPSYEQYF

clone size: NA
D gene: NA
J gene: TRBJ2-1
V gene: TRBV4-3
CDR3 DNA: TGCGCCAGCAGCTCACCCCGGGTCAGCTCCTACAATGAGCAGTTCTTC
CDR3 protein: CASSSPRVSSYNEQFF

clone size: NA
D gene: NA
J gene: TRBJ2-7
V gene: TRBV7-8
CDR3 DNA: TGTGCCAGCAGCTTAGAGGTAGGGGTGCAGTACTTC
CDR3 protein: CASSLEVGVQYF

clone size: NA
D gene: NA
J gene: TRBJ2-7
V gene: TRBV11-2
CDR3 DNA: TGTGCCAGCAGCTTACAACAGGGTCACGAGCAGTACTTC
CDR3 protein: CASSLQQGHEQYF

clone size: NA
D gene: TRBD2
J gene: TRBJ2-5
V gene: TRBV5-1
CDR3 DNA: TGCGCCAGCAGAAGCGGGGGTCAAGAGACCCAGTACTTC
CDR3 protein: CASRSGGQETQYF

clone size: once
D gene: NA
J gene: TRBJ2-5
V gene: TRBV7-9
CDR3 DNA: TGTGCCAGCAGCGGGAGTTCGGAGACCCAGTACTTC
CDR3 protein: CASSGSSETQYF

clone size: NA
D gene: TRBD2
J gene: TRBJ2-1
V gene: TRBV19
CDR3 DNA: TGTGCCAGTAGAGAAGTAGCGGGAGGGGGTTACAATGAGCAGTTCTTC
CDR3 protein: CASREVAGGGYNEQFF

clone size: NA
D gene: TRBD1
J gene: TRBJ2-2
V gene: TRBV27
CDR3 DNA: TGTGCCAGCAGTTCTCGACAGGGGTACACCGGGGAGCTGTTTTTT
CDR3 protein: CASSSRQGYTGELFF

clone size: NA
D gene: NA
J gene: TRBJ2-1
V gene: TRBV5-1
CDR3 DNA: TGCGCCAGCAGCTTGGGTGACATAGTACTAGACCATGAGCAGTTCTTC
CDR3 protein: CASSLGDIVLDHEQFF

clone size: NA
D gene: NA
J gene: TRBJ1-2
V gene: TRBV15
CDR3 DNA: TGTGCCACCCGGGGGGGAGAGAAAACTTCCTATGGCTACACCTTC
CDR3 protein: CATRGGEKTSYGYTF

clone size: once
D gene: NA
J gene: TRBJ2-3
V gene: TRBV19
CDR3 DNA: TGTGCCAGTAGTATCCTCGTTTTATCAGATACGCAGTATTTT
CDR3 protein: CASSILVLSDTQYF

clone size: NA
D gene: NA
J gene: TRBJ2-5
V gene: TRBV28
CDR3 DNA: TGTGCCAGCACCTCAGGGCGCCAAGAGACCCAGTACTTC
CDR3 protein: CASTSGRQETQYF

clone size: once
D gene: NA
J gene: TRBJ2-1
V gene: TRBV5-8
CDR3 DNA: TGTGCCAGCAGCTTGTCTATAGCGGCCGGGCGGGGCTCCTACAATGAGCAGTTCTTC
CDR3 protein: CASSLSIAAGRGSYNEQFF

clone size: NA
D gene: TRBD1
J gene: TRBJ1-1
V gene: TRBV5-1
CDR3 DNA: TGCGCCAGCGCTGGGGGACAGCCGAACACTGAAGCTTTCTTT
CDR3 protein: CASAGGQPNTEAFF

clone size: once
D gene: TRBD2
J gene: TRBJ2-5
V gene: TRBV5-3
CDR3 DNA: TGTGCCAGAAGACCAGGCGGGAGGGCCGAGGAGACCCAGTACTTC
CDR3 protein: CARRPGGRAEETQYF

clone size: NA
D gene: NA
J gene: TRBJ1-3
V gene: TRBV15
CDR3 DNA: TGTGCCACCAGCAGAGATCTCTCTTCGGCTGGAAACACCATATATTTT
CDR3 protein: CATSRDLSSAGNTIYF

clone size: NA
D gene: NA
J gene: TRBJ2-5
V gene: TRBV6-6
CDR3 DNA: TGTGCCAGCAGTTACTCGACTGAACCATCCACGACCCAGTACTTC
CDR3 protein: CASSYSTEPSTTQYF

clone size: NA
D gene: TRBD1
J gene: TRBJ1-3
V gene: TRBV9
CDR3 DNA: TGTGCCAGCAGCGCCCAAGTCCCGGGACAGGGCGCGGAAAACACCATATATTTT
CDR3 protein: CASSAQVPGQGAENTIYF

clone size: NA
D gene: NA
J gene: TRBJ2-1
V gene: TRBV30
CDR3 DNA: TGTGCCTGGAGTGAACAAGTGAATGAGCAGTTCTTC
CDR3 protein: CAWSEQVNEQFF

clone size: NA
D gene: TRBD1
J gene: TRBJ2-3
V gene: TRBV28
CDR3 DNA: TGTGCCAGCCTGAGGGACAGGGGTACAGATACGCAGTATTTT
CDR3 protein: CASLRDRGTDTQYF

clone size: NA
D gene: TRBD2
J gene: TRBJ2-2
V gene: TRBV4-3
CDR3 DNA: TGCGCCAGCAGCCCCAGACTAGCGGGAGACACCGGGGAGCTGTTTTTT
CDR3 protein: CASSPRLAGDTGELFF

clone size: NA
D gene: TRBD2
J gene: TRBJ2-7
V gene: TRBV6-1
CDR3 DNA: TGTGCCAGCGTTAGGGAGGCGGGGGGAACCTACGAGCAGTACTTC
CDR3 protein: CASVREAGGTYEQYF

clone size: NA
D gene: TRBD2
J gene: TRBJ2-1
V gene: TRBV14
CDR3 DNA: TGTGCCAGCAGCCAAAGCGGGGGCCCCCCCTCGTACAATGAGCAGTTCTTC
CDR3 protein: CASSQSGGPPSYNEQFF

clone size: NA
D gene: NA
J gene: TRBJ1-6
V gene: TRBV2
CDR3 DNA: TGTGCCAGCAGGCCCTCAGGGATTTATTCACCCCTCCACTTT
CDR3 protein: CASRPSGIYSPLHF

clone size: NA
D gene: NA
J gene: TRBJ2-1
V gene: TRBV6-1
CDR3 DNA: TGTGCCGGCTCCAGTTGGGCTAAGTATGAGCAGTTCTTC
CDR3 protein: CAGSSWAKYEQFF

clone size: NA
D gene: TRBD1
J gene: TRBJ1-1
V gene: TRBV7-3
CDR3 DNA: TGTGCCAGCAGCGTATCAGGGGGCGGCGGCACTGAAGCTTTCTTT
CDR3 protein: CASSVSGGGGTEAFF

clone size: once
D gene: NA
J gene: TRBJ1-3
V gene: TRBV28
CDR3 DNA: TGTGCCAGCAGGAGGATGCGGTCTGGAAACACCATATATTTT
CDR3 protein: CASRRMRSGNTIYF

clone size: NA
D gene: NA
J gene: TRBJ2-2
V gene: TRBV5-1
CDR3 DNA: TGCGCCAGCAGCGGGGTCCAACAGGGATGGCCCGGGGAGCTGTTTTTT
CDR3 protein: CASSGVQQGWPGELFF

clone size: NA
D gene: NA
J gene: TRBJ1-1
V gene: TRBV2
CDR3 DNA: TGTGCCAGCAGTGAGGGCAGGGTAAGGACTGAAGCTTTCTTT
CDR3 protein: CASSEGRVRTEAFF

clone size: NA
D gene: TRBD2
J gene: TRBJ2-7
V gene: TRBV7-2
CDR3 DNA: TGTGCCAGCAGCTCTATGACTAGCGGGAGCCCCTACGAGCAGTACTTC
CDR3 protein: CASSSMTSGSPYEQYF

clone size: NA
D gene: NA
J gene: TRBJ1-5
V gene: TRBV6-1
CDR3 DNA: TGTGCCAGCAGTGGAGGACAGCGCAATCAGCCCCAGCATTTT
CDR3 protein: CASSGGQRNQPQHF

clone size: NA
D gene: NA
J gene: TRBJ1-2
V gene: TRBV5-1
CDR3 DNA: TGCGCCAGCAGCTTGGGGTCAGGGAAAGGCTACACCTTC
CDR3 protein: CASSLGSGKGYTF

clone size: NA
D gene: TRBD1
J gene: TRBJ1-5
V gene: TRBV6-1
CDR3 DNA: TGTGCCAGCAGTGGACTGCCGGGACAGGGGAATCAGCCCCAGCATTTT
CDR3 protein: CASSGLPGQGNQPQHF

clone size: NA
D gene: NA
J gene: TRBJ1-1
V gene: TRBV6-6
CDR3 DNA: TGTGCCAGCAGTTATGTCGTCCGGAACACTGAAGCTTTCTTT
CDR3 protein: CASSYVVRNTEAFF